These T cell receptor beta chains were read from a single sample in a study of OX40 agonist ivuxolimab in advanced cancers. TCRdb's copy holds only in-frame clones and misses some; the assay was immunoSEQ multiplex PCR. The sample has about 66,000 clones; over 60% are singletons. The sequencing used CD4+ or CD8+ T cells sorted from blood, collected in a trial of the OX40 agonist ivuxolimab. These receptors came from an adult with an advanced solid tumor such as melanoma, head and neck, liver or kidney cancer. The CDR3 runs from the conserved cysteine through the conserved F or W. D genes are given only for firm matches. The size field is filled for only some rows; it gives once, few, many or a size class.

v_call	j_call	clone_size	d_call	cdr3_length	cdr3_nt	cdr3_aa
TRBV15	TRBJ1-6	-	TRBD1	17	TGTGCCACCAGCAGCCGGGACAGGGGGCAAAATAATTCACCCCTCCACTTT	CATSSRDRGQNNSPLHF
TRBV28	TRBJ2-7	once	-	14	TGTGCCAGCAGTAATCTAGGGAGTAGCTACGAGCAGTACTTC	CASSNLGSSYEQYF
TRBV30	TRBJ1-4	-	-	14	TGTGCCTGGAGTTGGGGCAGGGGCAGTGAAAAACTGTTTTTT	CAWSWGRGSEKLFF
TRBV28	TRBJ1-1	-	TRBD1	15	TGTGCCAGCAGGGGGTCGAGGGGGCTCGTCACTGAAGCTTTCTTT	CASRGSRGLVTEAFF
TRBV5-1	TRBJ2-5	once	TRBD1	14	TGCGCCAGCAGCCTAGGACAGGGTTGGGAGACCCAGTACTTC	CASSLGQGWETQYF
TRBV29-1	TRBJ1-2	-	-	12	TGCAGCGTTGGTGGTGGGAGGAATGACTACACCTTC	CSVGGGRNDYTF
TRBV30	TRBJ1-2	-	-	15	TGTGCCTGGGGGACAAGCATAAAAATAAACTATGGCTACACCTTC	CAWGTSIKINYGYTF
TRBV30	TRBJ2-1	-	-	14	TGTGCCTGGAGTGTGCTCGACGGTTACAATGAGCAGTTCTTC	CAWSVLDGYNEQFF
TRBV30	TRBJ2-7	-	TRBD1	14	TGTGCCGGGGGTGCGGCGGACAGGGCGTACGAGCAGTACTTC	CAGGAADRAYEQYF
TRBV9	TRBJ1-5	-	TRBD1	15	TGTGCCAGCAGCGTAGGGACAGGGTTCAATCAGCCCCAGCATTTT	CASSVGTGFNQPQHF
TRBV6-5	TRBJ2-1	-	-	13	TGTGCCAGCAGTTACTTCCCTGGTTCGGAGCAGTTCTTC	CASSYFPGSEQFF
TRBV5-1	TRBJ2-7	-	-	15	TGCGCCAGCAGCCTGGGGGTGGGAAGCTCCTACGAGCAGTACTTC	CASSLGVGSSYEQYF
TRBV27	TRBJ2-1	few	-	15	TGTGCCAGCAGTTCGGGCGGGACAAGGTACAATGAGCAGTTCTTC	CASSSGGTRYNEQFF
TRBV5-4	TRBJ2-1	-	-	14	TGTGCCAGCAGCATAGGGTTAAGCGACAATGAGCAGTTCTTC	CASSIGLSDNEQFF
TRBV27	TRBJ2-7	-	TRBD2	18	TGTGCCAGCAGTCCCCAGGGACTAGCGGGAGGGACCCCCTACGAGCAGTACTTC	CASSPQGLAGGTPYEQYF
TRBV29-1	TRBJ2-1	-	-	11	TGCAGTGGGGGCCTGGCTTCGGAGCAGTTCTTC	CSGGLASEQFF
TRBV11-3	TRBJ2-3	-	TRBD2	15	TGTGCCAGCAGCTTAGCGCTAGCGGGCGGCGATACGCAGTATTTT	CASSLALAGGDTQYF
TRBV7-8	TRBJ2-1	-	-	16	TGTGCCAGCAGCTTAGTTGGCGGGATCTCCTACAATGAGCAGTTCTTC	CASSLVGGISYNEQFF
TRBV4-1	TRBJ2-7	-	-	15	TGCGCCAGCAGTCCCGGTTCACTTAAAACCTACGAGCAGTACTTC	CASSPGSLKTYEQYF
TRBV2	TRBJ1-6	once	TRBD1	14	TGTGCCAGCAGTTATGGACAGGGTAACTCACCCCTCCACTTT	CASSYGQGNSPLHF
TRBV5-1	TRBJ2-5	-	-	13	TGCGCCAGCAGCTCTGGACCCCAAGAGACCCAGTACTTC	CASSSGPQETQYF
TRBV21-1	TRBJ2-5	-	-	15	TGTGCCAGCAGCAAAGGGAACAGGGTGGAGGAGACCCAGTACTTC	CASSKGNRVEETQYF
TRBV6-6	TRBJ1-1	-	TRBD1	13	TGTGCCAGCAGCCGACAGGGAGACACTGAAGCTTTCTTT	CASSRQGDTEAFF
TRBV19	TRBJ2-1	-	TRBD2	16	TGTGCCAGTAGTACCCTTTCGGGGGGTGGTCACTATGAGCAGTTCTTC	CASSTLSGGGHYEQFF
TRBV5-8	TRBJ1-5	-	-	15	TGTGCCAGCAGCAGAGGACAGTATAGCAATCAGCCCCAGCATTTT	CASSRGQYSNQPQHF
TRBV2	TRBJ1-4	once	-	13	TGTGCCAGCACCCGGGACTCGGATGAAAAACTGTTTTTT	CASTRDSDEKLFF
TRBV5-1	TRBJ1-1	-	-	15	TGCGCCAGCAGCTTGCTTGAGGGCGCGGACACTGAAGCTTTCTTT	CASSLLEGADTEAFF
TRBV28	TRBJ2-1	once	TRBD2	18	TGTGCCAGCAGTCCGCGACTAGCGGGAGGGGGTCTGGCCAATGAGCAGTTCTTC	CASSPRLAGGGLANEQFF
TRBV4-1	TRBJ1-1	-	-	14	TGCGCCAGCAGCCGAGCGAAGGGGTTTGATGAAGCTTTCTTT	CASSRAKGFDEAFF
TRBV6-1	TRBJ2-1	-	TRBD1	15	TGTGCCAGCAGGGGTGAGGACAGGGACTACAATGAGCAGTTCTTC	CASRGEDRDYNEQFF